This TCR beta chain was documented in a study of blood T cells in healthy people across ages. J was trimmed by 3 bases and V by 4 bases; bases with no gene match: 9. The CDR3 covers 16 residues. CDR1 and CDR2 from the germline V gene are SGHVS and FQNEAQ. Each sample yielded at least 6 million isolated PBMCs. A second PCR, run for about 7 to 11 cycles, used a sample-barcoded 5' primer plus a J-beta primer mix. TCRdb reanalysed the 5' RACE reads using MiXCR and keeps one entry per CDR3 protein. The table lists some 1.5 million distinct CDR3 sequences, roughly two fifths of them singletons. The sequence was collected from a woman younger than 35 in good health. What was sequenced was blood. The J gene is TRBJ1-1, the V gene TRBV7-8; 9 bases agree with TRBD1. The CDR3 loop reads CASSWTGEIMDTEAFF. The CDR3 DNA reads TGTGCCAGCAGCTGGACAGGGGAGATAATGGACACTGAAGCTTTCTTT.